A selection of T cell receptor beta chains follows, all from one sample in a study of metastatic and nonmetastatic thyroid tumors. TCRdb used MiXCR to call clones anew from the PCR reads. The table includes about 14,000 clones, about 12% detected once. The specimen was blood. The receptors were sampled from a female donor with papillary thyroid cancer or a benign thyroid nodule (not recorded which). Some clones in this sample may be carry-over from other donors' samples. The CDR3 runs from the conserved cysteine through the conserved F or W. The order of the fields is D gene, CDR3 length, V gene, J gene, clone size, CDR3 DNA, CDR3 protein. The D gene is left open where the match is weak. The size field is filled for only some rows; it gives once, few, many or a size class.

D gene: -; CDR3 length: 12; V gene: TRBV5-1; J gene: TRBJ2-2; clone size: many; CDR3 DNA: TGCGCCACCATAGCGAGTGGAGGGGAGCTGTTTTTT; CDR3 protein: CATIASGGELFF
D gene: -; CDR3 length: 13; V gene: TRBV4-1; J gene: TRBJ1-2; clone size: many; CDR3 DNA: TGCGCCAGCAGCCAAGTATTAGACGGGGGCTACACCTTC; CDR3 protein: CASSQVLDGGYTF
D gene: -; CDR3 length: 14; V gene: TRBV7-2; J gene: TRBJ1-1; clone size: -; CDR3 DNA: TGTGCCAGCAGCGTGGGGATCCCGAACACTGAAGCTTTCTTT; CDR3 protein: CASSVGIPNTEAFF
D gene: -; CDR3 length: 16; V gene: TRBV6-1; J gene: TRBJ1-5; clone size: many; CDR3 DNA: TGTGCCAGCAGTGAAGCTCCAGGGACTGGCAATCAGCCCCAGCATTTT; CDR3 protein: CASSEAPGTGNQPQHF
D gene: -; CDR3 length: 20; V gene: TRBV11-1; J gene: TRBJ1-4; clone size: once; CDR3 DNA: TGTGCCAGCACCCCTAGCTACAGGCGGGGACACGGGGCAACTAATGAAAAACTGTTTTTT; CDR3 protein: CASTPSYRRGHGATNEKLFF
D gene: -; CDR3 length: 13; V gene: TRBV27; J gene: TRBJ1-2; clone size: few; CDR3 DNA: TGTGCCAGCAGTTTCCGGGCCAACTATGGCTACACCTTC; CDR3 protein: CASSFRANYGYTF
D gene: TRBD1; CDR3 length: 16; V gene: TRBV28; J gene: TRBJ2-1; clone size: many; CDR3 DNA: TGTGCCAGCAGTTTAGGTGGGACAGGGGAATACAATGAGCAGTTCTTC; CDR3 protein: CASSLGGTGEYNEQFF
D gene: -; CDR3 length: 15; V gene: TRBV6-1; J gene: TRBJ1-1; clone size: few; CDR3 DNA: TGTGCCAGCATCGGACAGCTTACCATGAACACTGAAGCTTTCTTT; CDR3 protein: CASIGQLTMNTEAFF
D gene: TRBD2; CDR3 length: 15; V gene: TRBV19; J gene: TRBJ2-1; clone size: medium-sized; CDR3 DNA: TGTGCCAGTAAGAGTCTAGCGGGAGACTCGGGTGAGCAGTTCTTC; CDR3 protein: CASKSLAGDSGEQFF
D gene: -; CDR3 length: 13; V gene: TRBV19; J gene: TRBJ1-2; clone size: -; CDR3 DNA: TGTGCCAGTAGTCTCCAGGGTTCGTATGGCTACACCTTC; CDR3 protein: CASSLQGSYGYTF
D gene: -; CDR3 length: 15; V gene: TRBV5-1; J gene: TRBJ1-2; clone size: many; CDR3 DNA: TGCGCCAGCAGCTCCTGGACTACAACCGTGGATGGCTACACCTTC; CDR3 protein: CASSSWTTTVDGYTF
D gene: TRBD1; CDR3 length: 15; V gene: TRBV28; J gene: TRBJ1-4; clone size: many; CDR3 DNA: TGTGCCAGCAGCCCGCAGGGGGCTGCTAATGAAAAACTGTTTTTT; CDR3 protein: CASSPQGAANEKLFF
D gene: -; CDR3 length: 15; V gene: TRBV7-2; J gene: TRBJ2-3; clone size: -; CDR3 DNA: TGTGCCAGCAGCCAGCGCTGGGGAATTGGAGATACGCAGTATTTT; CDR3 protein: CASSQRWGIGDTQYF
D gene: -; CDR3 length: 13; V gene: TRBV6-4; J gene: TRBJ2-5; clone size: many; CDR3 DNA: TGTGCCAGCAGTCGGGAGCCCCAAGAGACCCAGTACTTC; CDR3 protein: CASSREPQETQYF
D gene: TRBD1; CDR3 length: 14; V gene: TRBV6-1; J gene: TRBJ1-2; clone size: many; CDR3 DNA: TGTGCCAGCAGTCCGGACAGGTCTAACTATGGCCACACCTTC; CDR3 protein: CASSPDRSNYGHTF
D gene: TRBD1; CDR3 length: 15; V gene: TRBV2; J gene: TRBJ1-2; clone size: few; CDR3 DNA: TGTGCCAGCATAGCCCGGGACAGGGTGGACCATGGCTACACCTTC; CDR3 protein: CASIARDRVDHGYTF
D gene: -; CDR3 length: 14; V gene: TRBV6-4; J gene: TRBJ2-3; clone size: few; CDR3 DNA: TGTGCCAACAGTGATGCAGGGGGGACAGATACGCAGTATTTT; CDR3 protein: CANSDAGGTDTQYF
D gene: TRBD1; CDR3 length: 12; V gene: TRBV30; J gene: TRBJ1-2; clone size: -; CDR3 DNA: TGTGCCTGGGGGACAGGGGGATATGGGTTGTGGTTC; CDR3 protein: CAWGTGGYGLWF
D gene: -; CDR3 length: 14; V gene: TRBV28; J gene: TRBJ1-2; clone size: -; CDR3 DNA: TGTGCCAGCAGTCCATCCGGGAAGTTTCTGATCTACAGCTTC; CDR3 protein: CASSPSGKFLIYSF
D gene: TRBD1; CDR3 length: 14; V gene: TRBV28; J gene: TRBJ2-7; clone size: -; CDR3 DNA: TGTGCCAGCAGTTCTCCGGGACAGTTCCACGAGCAGTACTTC; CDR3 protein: CASSSPGQFHEQYF
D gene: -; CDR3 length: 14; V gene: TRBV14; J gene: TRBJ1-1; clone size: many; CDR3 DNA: TGTGCCAGCAGCCAAGTTCCAGCAAACACTGAAGCTTTCTTT; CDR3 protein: CASSQVPANTEAFF
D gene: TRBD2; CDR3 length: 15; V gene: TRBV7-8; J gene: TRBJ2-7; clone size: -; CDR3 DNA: TGTGCCAACAGCACAGCGGGAGGGCCCGGCTACGAGCAGTACTTC; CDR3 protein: CANSTAGGPGYEQYF
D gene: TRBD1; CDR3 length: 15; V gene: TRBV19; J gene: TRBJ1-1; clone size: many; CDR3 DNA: TGTGCCAGTTTCCCCCCAGGGGGCTGGAACACTGAAGCTTTCTTT; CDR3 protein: CASFPPGGWNTEAFF
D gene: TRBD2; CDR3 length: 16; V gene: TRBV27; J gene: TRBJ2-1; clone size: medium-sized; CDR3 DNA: TGTGCCAGCAGGCTCCTAGCGGCTAGCTCCTACAATGAGCAGTTCTTC; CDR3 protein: CASRLLAASSYNEQFF
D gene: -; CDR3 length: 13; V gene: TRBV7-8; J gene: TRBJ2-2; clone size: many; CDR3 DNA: TGTGCCAGCAGCTTAAAAAGTACCGGGGAGCTGTTTTTT; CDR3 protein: CASSLKSTGELFF
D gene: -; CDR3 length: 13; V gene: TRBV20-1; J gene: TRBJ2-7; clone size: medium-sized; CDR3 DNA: TGCAGTGCTAAATACAAGAACGACTACGAGCAGTACTTC; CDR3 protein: CSAKYKNDYEQYF
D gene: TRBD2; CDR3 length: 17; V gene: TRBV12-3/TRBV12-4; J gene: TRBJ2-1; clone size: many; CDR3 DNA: TGTGCCAGCAGTTCTAGTTCACCGGGACTAGCCTACAATGAGCAGTTCTTC; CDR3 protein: CASSSSSPGLAYNEQFF
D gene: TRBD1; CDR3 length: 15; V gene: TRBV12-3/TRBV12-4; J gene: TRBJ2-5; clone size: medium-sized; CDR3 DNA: TGTGCCAGCAGTTTATACCGGGACAGGGTTGAGACCCAGTACTTC; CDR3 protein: CASSLYRDRVETQYF
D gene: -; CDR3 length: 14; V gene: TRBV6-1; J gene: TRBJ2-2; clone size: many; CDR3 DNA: TGTGCCAGCAGCTCCGGGCCTGATACCGGGGAGCTGTTTTTT; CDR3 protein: CASSSGPDTGELFF
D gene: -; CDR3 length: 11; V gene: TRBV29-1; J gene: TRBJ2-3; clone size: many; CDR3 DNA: TGCAGCGTTGATATCACAGATACGCAGTATTTT; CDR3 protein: CSVDITDTQYF
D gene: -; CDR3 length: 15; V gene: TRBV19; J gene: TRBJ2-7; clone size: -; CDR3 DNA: TGTGCCAGTAGGGCCACCGGGATAGGCAACAGCGAGCAGTACTTC; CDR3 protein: CASRATGIGNSEQYF
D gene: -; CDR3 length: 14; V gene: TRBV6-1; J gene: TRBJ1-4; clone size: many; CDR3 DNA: TGTGCCAGCAGTGGGGGAGGGGCTAATGAAAAACTGTTTTTT; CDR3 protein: CASSGGGANEKLFF
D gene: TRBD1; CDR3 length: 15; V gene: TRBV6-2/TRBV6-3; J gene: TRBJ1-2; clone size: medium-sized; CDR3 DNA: TGTGCCAGCAGTACGACCCCAAGGACAGGGGCCGGCTACACCTTC; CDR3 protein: CASSTTPRTGAGYTF
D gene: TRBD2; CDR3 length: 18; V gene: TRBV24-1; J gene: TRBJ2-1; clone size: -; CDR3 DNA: TGTGCCACCAGTGAGAGACCGCGACCTAGAGGGAGGGACAATGAGCAGTTCTTC; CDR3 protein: CATSERPRPRGRDNEQFF
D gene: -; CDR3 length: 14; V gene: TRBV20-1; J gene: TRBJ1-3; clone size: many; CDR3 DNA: TGCAGTGCTAGAGAAGGGGGGAATGGAAACACCATATATTTT; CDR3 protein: CSAREGGNGNTIYF
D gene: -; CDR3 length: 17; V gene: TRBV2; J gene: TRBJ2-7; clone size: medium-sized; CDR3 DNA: TGTGCCAGCAGTGAATTATCCGGTTGGGGACAGCGGGGCGAGCAGTACTTC; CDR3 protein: CASSELSGWGQRGEQYF